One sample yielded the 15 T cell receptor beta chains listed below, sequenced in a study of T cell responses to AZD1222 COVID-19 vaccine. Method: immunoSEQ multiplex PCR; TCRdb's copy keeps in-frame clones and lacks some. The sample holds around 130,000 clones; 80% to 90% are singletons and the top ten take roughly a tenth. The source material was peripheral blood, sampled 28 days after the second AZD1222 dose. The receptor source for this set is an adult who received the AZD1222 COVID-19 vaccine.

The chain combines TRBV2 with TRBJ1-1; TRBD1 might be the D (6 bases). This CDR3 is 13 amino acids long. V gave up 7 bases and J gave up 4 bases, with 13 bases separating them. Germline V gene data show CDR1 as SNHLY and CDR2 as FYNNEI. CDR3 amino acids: CASTQGPRTEAFF. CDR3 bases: TGTGCCAGCACTCAGGGGCCCCGCACTGAAGCTTTCTTT.

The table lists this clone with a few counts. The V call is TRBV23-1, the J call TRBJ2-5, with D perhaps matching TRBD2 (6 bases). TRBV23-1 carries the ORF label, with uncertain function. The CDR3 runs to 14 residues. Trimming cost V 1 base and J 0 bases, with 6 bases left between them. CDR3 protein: CASSQWGDQETQYF. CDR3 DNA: TGCGCCAGCAGTCAATGGGGGGACCAAGAGACCCAGTACTTC.

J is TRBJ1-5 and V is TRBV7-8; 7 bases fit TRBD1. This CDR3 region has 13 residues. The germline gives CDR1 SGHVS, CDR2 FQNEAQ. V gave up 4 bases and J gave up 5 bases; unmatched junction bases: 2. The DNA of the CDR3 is TGTGCCAGCAGCTCCCAGGGGGATCAGCCCCAGCATTTT. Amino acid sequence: CASSSQGDQPQHF.

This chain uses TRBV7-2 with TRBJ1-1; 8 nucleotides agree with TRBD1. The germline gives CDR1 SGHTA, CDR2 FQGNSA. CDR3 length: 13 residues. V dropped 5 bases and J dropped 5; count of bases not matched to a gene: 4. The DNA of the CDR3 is TGTGCCAGCAGCGTTACAGGGGGGACTGAAGCTTTCTTT. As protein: CASSVTGGTEAFF.

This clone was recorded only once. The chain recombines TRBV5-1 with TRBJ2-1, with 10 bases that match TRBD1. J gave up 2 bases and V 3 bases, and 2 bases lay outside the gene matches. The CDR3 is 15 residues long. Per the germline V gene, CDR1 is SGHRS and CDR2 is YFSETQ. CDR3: CASSWGQGPYNEQFF. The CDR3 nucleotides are TGCGCCAGCAGCTGGGGACAGGGGCCCTACAATGAGCAGTTCTTC.

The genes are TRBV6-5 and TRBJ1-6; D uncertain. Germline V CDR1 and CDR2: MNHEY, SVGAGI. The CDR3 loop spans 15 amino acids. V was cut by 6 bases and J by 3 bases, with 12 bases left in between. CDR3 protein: CASSQWPDYNSPLHF. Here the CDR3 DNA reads TGTGCCAGCAGCCAATGGCCGGACTATAATTCACCCCTCCACTTT.

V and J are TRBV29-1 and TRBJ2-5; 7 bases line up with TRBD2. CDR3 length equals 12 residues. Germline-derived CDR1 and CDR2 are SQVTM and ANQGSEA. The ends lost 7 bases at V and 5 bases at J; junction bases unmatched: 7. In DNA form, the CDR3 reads TGCAGCGCTGGGAGGGTGTCCGAGACCCAGTACTTC. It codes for CSAGRVSETQYF.

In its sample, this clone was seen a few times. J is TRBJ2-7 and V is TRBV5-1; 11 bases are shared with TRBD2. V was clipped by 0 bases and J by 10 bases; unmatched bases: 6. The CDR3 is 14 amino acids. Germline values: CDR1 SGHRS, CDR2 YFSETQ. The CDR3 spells CASSLALLAGDQYF. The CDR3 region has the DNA TGCGCCAGCAGCTTGGCCTTACTAGCGGGAGATCAGTACTTC. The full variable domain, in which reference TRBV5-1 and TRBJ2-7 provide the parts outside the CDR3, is KAGVTQTPRYLIKTRGQQVTLSCSPISGHRSVSWYQQTPGQGLQFLFEYFSETQRNKGNFPGRFSGRQFSNSRSEMNVSTLELGDSALYLCASSLALLAGDQYFGPGTRLTVT.

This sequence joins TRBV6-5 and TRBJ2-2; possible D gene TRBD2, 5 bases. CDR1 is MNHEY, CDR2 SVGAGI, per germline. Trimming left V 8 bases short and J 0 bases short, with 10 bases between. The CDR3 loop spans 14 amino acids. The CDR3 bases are TGTGCCAGCGAAGGACTTGCGAACACCGGGGAGCTGTTTTTT. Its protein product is CASEGLANTGELFF.

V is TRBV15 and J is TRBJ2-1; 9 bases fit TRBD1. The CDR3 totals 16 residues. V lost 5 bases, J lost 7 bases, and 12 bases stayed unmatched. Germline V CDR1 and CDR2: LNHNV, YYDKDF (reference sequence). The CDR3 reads CATSEQGALGRNEQFF. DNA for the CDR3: TGTGCCACCAGCGAACAGGGGGCACTTGGGCGGAATGAGCAGTTCTTC.

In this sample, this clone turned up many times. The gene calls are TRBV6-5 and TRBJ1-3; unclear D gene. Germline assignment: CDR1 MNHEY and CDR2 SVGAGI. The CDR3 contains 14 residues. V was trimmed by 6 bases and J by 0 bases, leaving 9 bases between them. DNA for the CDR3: TGTGCCAGCAGGTGGCTGATCTCTGGAAACACCATATATTTT. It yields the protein CASRWLISGNTIYF.

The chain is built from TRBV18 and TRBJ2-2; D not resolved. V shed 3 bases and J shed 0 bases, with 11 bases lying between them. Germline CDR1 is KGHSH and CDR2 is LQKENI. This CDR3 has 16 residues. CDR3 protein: CASSPLPNTNTGELFF. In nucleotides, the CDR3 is TGTGCCAGCTCACCTTTACCTAATACGAACACCGGGGAGCTGTTTTTT.

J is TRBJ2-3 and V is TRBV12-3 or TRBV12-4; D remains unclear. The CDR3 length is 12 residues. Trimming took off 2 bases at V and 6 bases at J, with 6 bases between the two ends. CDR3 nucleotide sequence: TGTGCCAGCAGTTTAAACCCCGATACGCAGTATTTT. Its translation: CASSLNPDTQYF.

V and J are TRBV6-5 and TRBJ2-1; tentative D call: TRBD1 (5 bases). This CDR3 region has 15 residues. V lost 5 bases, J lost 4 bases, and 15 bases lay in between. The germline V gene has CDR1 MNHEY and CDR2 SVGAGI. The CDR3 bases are TGTGCCAGCAGTCTAGACAGTGCGCCTTACAATGAGCAGTTCTTC. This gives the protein CASSLDSAPYNEQFF.

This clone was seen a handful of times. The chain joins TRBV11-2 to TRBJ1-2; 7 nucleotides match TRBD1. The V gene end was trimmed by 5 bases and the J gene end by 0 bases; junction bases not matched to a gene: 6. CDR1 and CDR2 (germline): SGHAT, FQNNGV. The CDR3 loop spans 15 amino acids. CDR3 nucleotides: TGTGCCAGCAGCAGTGCCGGGACAGCTAACTATGGCTACACCTTC. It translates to CASSSAGTANYGYTF. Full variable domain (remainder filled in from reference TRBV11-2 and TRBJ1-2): EAGVAQSPRYKIIEKRQSVAFWCNPISGHATLYWYQQILGQGPKLLIQFQNNGVVDDSQLPKDRFSAERLKGVDSTLKIQPAKLEDSAVYLCASSSAGTANYGYTFGSGTRLTVV.